This is a list of T cell receptor beta chains from one sample in a study of shared clonotypes between healthy human individuals. Repertoires were generated with immunoSEQ multiplex PCR, while TCRdb's copy carries only in-frame clones and drops some. This table has some 2.1 million clones, just over 90% appearing once. Sequenced input: naive CD8+ T cells from PBMCs. The receptors here all came from a man aged 18 to 29 in good health. Some clones in this sample may be carry-over from other donors' samples. CDR3s include the opening cysteine and the closing phenylalanine or tryptophan. Fields, in order: clone size, V gene, J gene, D gene, CDR3 DNA, CDR3 protein. The D gene is left open where the match is weak. Size is omitted from some rows. Given values are once, few, many or a class for expanded clones.

.	TRBV6-6	TRBJ2-2	.	TGTGCCAGCAGAGGTACCGGGGAGCTGTTTTTT	CASRGTGELFF
.	TRBV5-6	TRBJ1-6	TRBD1	TGTGCCAGCAGCCCGTCGGACAGGGGGGCTAGGTCACCCCTCCACTTT	CASSPSDRGARSPLHF
.	TRBV7-9	TRBJ2-2	.	TGTGCCAGCAGCCTTAACACCGGGGAGCTGTTTTTT	CASSLNTGELFF
.	TRBV5-4	TRBJ1-2	.	TGTGCCAGCAGCCTCCCCGACCGGGGTGGCTACACCTTC	CASSLPDRGGYTF
.	TRBV9	TRBJ2-1	TRBD2	TGTGCCAGCAGCGTAGCTCCAGCGGGAGGGGCGATCTCCTACAATGAGCAGTTCTTC	CASSVAPAGGAISYNEQFF
.	TRBV28	TRBJ2-3	.	TGTGCCAGCAGTTTGTTCAGGGCCAGCGACATAAAAGATACGCAGTATTTT	CASSLFRASDIKDTQYF
.	TRBV2	TRBJ1-6	.	TGTGCCAGCAGTGCGCAGCCAAATTCACCCCTCCACTTT	CASSAQPNSPLHF
.	TRBV29-1	TRBJ2-7	TRBD2	TGCAGCGTTATAGCGGGAGGGCCCTACGAGCAGTACTTC	CSVIAGGPYEQYF
.	TRBV29-1	TRBJ2-1	TRBD1	TGCAGCGGCGGGACAGGGGAGCAGTTCTTC	CSGGTGEQFF
.	TRBV27	TRBJ2-7	TRBD1	TGTGCCAGCAGTTTGACAGGGCCCTACGAGCAGTACTTC	CASSLTGPYEQYF
.	TRBV9	TRBJ2-1	.	TGTGCCAGCAGCGTAGGCTCGTACAATGAGCAGTTCTTC	CASSVGSYNEQFF
.	TRBV7-7	TRBJ2-2	.	TGTGCCAGCAGCCCCGTCACCGGGGAGCTGTTTTTT	CASSPVTGELFF
.	TRBV28	TRBJ1-2	TRBD1	TGTGCCAGCAGTCCCCCCAGGGGGCGGGAGGGCTACACCTTC	CASSPPRGREGYTF
.	TRBV27	TRBJ2-7	.	TGTGCCAGCAGTTTTTCAGCGCCCTACGAGCAGTACTTC	CASSFSAPYEQYF
few	TRBV4-1	TRBJ2-1	.	TGCGCCAGCAGCCCAGGTCTCGGCTCCTACAATGAGCAGTTCTTC	CASSPGLGSYNEQFF
.	TRBV9	TRBJ2-7	TRBD2	TGTGCCAGCAGCGATGGACTAGCGGGTTACGAGCAGTACTTC	CASSDGLAGYEQYF
.	TRBV28	TRBJ2-1	TRBD1	TGTGCCAGCAGCCCCTTCGACAGGGGGAGGAATGAGCAGTTCTTC	CASSPFDRGRNEQFF
.	TRBV27	TRBJ2-7	TRBD2	TGTGCCAGCAGTCCCAGGACTCGACGGGGGGACTACGAGCAGTACTTC	CASSPRTRRGDYEQYF
once	TRBV9	TRBJ2-4	.	TGTGCCAGCAGCGGAGACCGCAAAAACATTCAGTACTTC	CASSGDRKNIQYF
.	TRBV7-8	TRBJ2-2	TRBD2	TGTGCCAGCAGCATTGAGGCAGGACTAGCGGTGAACACCGGGGAGCTGTTTTTT	CASSIEAGLAVNTGELFF
once	TRBV19	TRBJ2-7	.	TGTGCCAGTAGTATAGCGGACGGGTCCTACGAGCAGTACTTC	CASSIADGSYEQYF
once	TRBV27	TRBJ2-1	TRBD2	TGTGCCAGCCGAGACCGGGAGGGCCCCAATGAGCAGTTCTTC	CASRDREGPNEQFF
.	TRBV10-2	TRBJ1-1	.	TGCGCCGGCGAGACAGACCCCCCGGCGAACACTGAAGCTTTCTTT	CAGETDPPANTEAFF
.	TRBV23-1	TRBJ2-5	TRBD2	TGCGCCAGCAGTCAATCTCTGGGAGGGAGGGCTTTTCGGACCCAGTACTTC	CASSQSLGGRAFRTQYF
.	TRBV18	TRBJ2-1	.	TGTGCCAGCTCACCACAATTTAGCTCGAATGAGCAGTTCTTC	CASSPQFSSNEQFF
.	TRBV9	TRBJ2-1	.	TGTGCCAGCAGCGCTCAAACCGGGACTCGGAAAAGCTCCTACAATGAGCAGTTCTTC	CASSAQTGTRKSSYNEQFF
.	TRBV19	TRBJ1-5	.	TGTGCCAGTAGTATGTTTCAGACAGATCAGCCCCAGCATTTT	CASSMFQTDQPQHF
.	TRBV7-9	TRBJ2-7	.	TGTGCCAGCAGCTTAGCGGCAGGGCGGGAGCAGTACTTC	CASSLAAGREQYF
.	TRBV4-3	TRBJ2-7	TRBD2	TGCGCCAGCAGCCAAGAAGACGGACTAGCGGGTCTCTACGAGCAGTACTTC	CASSQEDGLAGLYEQYF
.	TRBV6-5	TRBJ2-7	.	TGTGCCAGCAGTCCTCAAGGAGGGGTCGAGCAGTACTTC	CASSPQGGVEQYF
.	TRBV14	TRBJ2-7	.	TGTGCCAGCAGCCAAGATGGACTCCTGTACGAGCAGTACTTC	CASSQDGLLYEQYF
.	TRBV29-1	TRBJ2-7	.	TGCAGCGTGGCCTGGGGGGCTGGGTGGGACGAGCAGTACTTC	CSVAWGAGWDEQYF
.	TRBV27	TRBJ1-5	TRBD1	TGTGCCAGCAGTTTTACAGGGGGCAATCAGCCCCAGCATTTT	CASSFTGGNQPQHF
once	TRBV7-9	TRBJ2-5	.	TGTGCCAGCAGCTTGGGCCAAGTGATAGCGGTGAGCCAAGAGACCCAGTACTTC	CASSLGQVIAVSQETQYF
.	TRBV11-1	TRBJ1-5	.	TGTGCCAGCAGCTTAGGGAGGAATCAGCCCCAGCATTTT	CASSLGRNQPQHF
.	TRBV6-5	TRBJ1-1	.	TGTGCCAGCAGTTACTATCGGATGGGGGTAGAAGCTTTCTTT	CASSYYRMGVEAFF
.	TRBV28	TRBJ2-7	.	TGTGCCAGCAGGGATCCCACCTACGAGCAGTACTTC	CASRDPTYEQYF